The entry that follows covers one TCR beta chain sequence. Antigen unknown. The data originate from a study of blood T cells in healthy people across ages. Using a J-beta primer mix together with a sample-barcoded 5' primer, a second PCR was run for roughly 6 to 12 cycles. Every molecule of cDNA carried a tag from a template-switch adaptor with 12 random nucleotides. TCRdb ran MiXCR on the 5' RACE reads and lists one entry per CDR3 protein. Of roughly 800,000 distinct CDR3 sequences detected, about 53% appear once; the ten largest clones hold around 40%. Study-wide results and caveats: PBMCs were not sorted, which prevented a conclusive comparison of naive versus antigen-experienced cells. Changes in expanded clonotypes were possibly confounded, as the CMV status of donors was unknown.

The CDR3 spans 13 residues. Trimming took 6 bases from V and 6 from J, leaving 12 bases between them. Germline lookup yields CDR1 SNHLY and CDR2 FYNNEI. This clonotype originated in an elderly man in good health. The material sequenced was blood. The V gene is TRBV2, the J gene TRBJ1-5; tentative D call: TRBD1 (6 bases). For the CDR3, the DNA is TGTGCCAGCAGGGGGGGCGATGGTCAGCCCCAGCATTTT. Amino acids: CASRGGDGQPQHF. Full variable domain (rest looked up from reference TRBV2 and TRBJ1-5): EPEVTQTPSHQVTQMGQEVILRCVPISNHLYFYWYRQILGQKVEFLVSFYNNEISEKSEIFDDQFSVERPDGSNFTLKIRSTKLEDSAMYFCASRGGDGQPQHFGDGTRLSIL.